A selection of T cell receptor beta chains follows, all from one sample in a study of blood T cell repertoires in COVID-19. Generated by immunoSEQ multiplex PCR, the TCRdb table keeps only in-frame clones and is missing some. The data show 450,000 to 500,000 clones, with around 87% seen just once and 0.7% held by the top ten. The sample taken for sequencing was PBMCs or T cells enriched from blood (not recorded which). All receptors come from a woman aged 18-29 years who had recovered from COVID-19. Both conserved end residues are part of each CDR3. D genes are given only for firm matches. Size values are once, few and many counts, or a class for expanded clones, and some rows have none.

j_gene | abundance | v_gene | d_gene | CDR3aa | CDR3nt
TRBJ2-1 | . | TRBV7-9 | TRBD2 | CASSKVGLATNEQFF | TGTGCCAGCAGCAAAGTGGGACTAGCGACCAATGAGCAGTTCTTC
TRBJ2-7 | . | TRBV9 | TRBD2 | CASRGGPGGPKQYF | TGTGCCAGCCGCGGGGGCCCGGGGGGGCCGAAGCAGTACTTC
TRBJ1-2 | . | TRBV20-1 | . | CSAGWAEGYTF | TGCAGTGCTGGGTGGGCAGAGGGCTACACCTTC
TRBJ2-7 | . | TRBV19 | TRBD2 | CASSTGGFYEQYF | TGTGCCAGTAGTACGGGAGGATTTTACGAGCAGTACTTC
TRBJ1-6 | few | TRBV2 | . | CASRPRGKSPLHF | TGTGCCAGCAGACCTAGGGGGAAGTCACCCCTCCACTTT
TRBJ2-7 | . | TRBV27 | TRBD1 | CASSLRDRITYEQYF | TGTGCCAGCAGTTTAAGGGACAGGATCACCTACGAGCAGTACTTC
TRBJ2-3 | few | TRBV7-9 | . | CASSDTGPTDTQYF | TGTGCCAGCAGCGACACAGGCCCCACAGATACGCAGTATTTT
TRBJ2-7 | . | TRBV5-5 | TRBD1 | CASSLGQGAYEQYF | TGTGCCAGCAGCTTGGGACAGGGGGCCTACGAGCAGTACTTC
TRBJ1-2 | . | TRBV7-2 | TRBD1 | CASSPGTGSGYTF | TGTGCCAGCAGCCCCGGGACAGGGAGTGGCTACACCTTC
TRBJ1-4 | . | TRBV14 | TRBD1 | CASRPTGTGREKLFF | TGTGCCAGCAGACCTACCGGGACAGGGCGTGAAAAACTGTTTTTT
TRBJ1-1 | few | TRBV7-7 | . | CASSLERNTEAFF | TGTGCTAGCAGCTTAGAGAGGAACACTGAAGCTTTCTTT
TRBJ2-3 | once | TRBV7-9 | TRBD2 | CASRRTGTTTDTQYF | TGTGCCAGCAGGCGAACGGGGACTACCACAGATACGCAGTATTTT
TRBJ2-1 | . | TRBV19 | TRBD2 | CASSNPSAGGKNEQFF | TGTGCCAGTAGTAACCCCTCGGCGGGGGGAAAGAATGAGCAGTTCTTC
TRBJ1-3 | . | TRBV2 | TRBD1 | CASSTGGSGNTIYF | TGTGCCAGCAGTACAGGGGGCTCTGGAAACACCATATATTTT
TRBJ2-5 | . | TRBV5-1 | TRBD2 | CASSLAGGSETQYF | TGCGCCAGCAGCTTGGCGGGGGGTTCGGAGACCCAGTACTTC
TRBJ1-5 | . | TRBV2 | . | CASSDREVFNQPQHF | TGTGCCAGCAGTGATCGGGAAGTTTTCAATCAGCCCCAGCATTTT
TRBJ2-7 | few | TRBV6-5 | TRBD2 | CASSQLAGSYEQYF | TGTGCCAGCAGTCAACTAGCGGGGTCCTACGAGCAGTACTTC
TRBJ2-5 | . | TRBV5-1 | TRBD1 | CASSLGQGREETQYF | TGCGCCAGCAGTTTAGGACAGGGGAGGGAAGAGACCCAGTACTTC
TRBJ1-6 | . | TRBV2 | TRBD1 | CASSEGGQGRLTPLHF | TGTGCCAGCAGTGAAGGGGGACAGGGGCGACTCACACCCCTCCACTTT
TRBJ1-5 | . | TRBV19 | . | CASSVGTENQPQHF | TGTGCCAGTAGTGTTGGGACTGAGAATCAGCCCCAGCATTTT
TRBJ2-1 | once | TRBV5-4 | TRBD1 | CASSPGTGSYNEQFF | TGTGCCAGCAGCCCCGGGACAGGGTCATACAATGAGCAGTTCTTC
TRBJ1-1 | . | TRBV12-3/TRBV12-4 | . | CASSLGSDTEAFF | TGTGCCAGCAGTTTAGGCTCGGACACTGAAGCTTTCTTT
TRBJ2-3 | . | TRBV6-5 | TRBD2 | CASSSETSGRKDTQYF | TGTGCCAGCAGTTCAGAGACTAGCGGGAGAAAAGATACGCAGTATTTT
TRBJ2-7 | . | TRBV3-1/TRBV3-2 | TRBD1 | CASSQNMGQGEQYF | TGTGCCAGCAGCCAGAATATGGGACAGGGCGAGCAGTACTTC
TRBJ1-2 | . | TRBV3-1/TRBV3-2 | . | CASSQDYHGYTF | TGTGCCAGCAGCCAAGACTATCATGGCTACACCTTC
TRBJ2-7 | . | TRBV27 | . | CASSAPYRDPSYEQYF | TGTGCCAGCAGTGCCCCTTACAGGGACCCCTCCTACGAGCAGTACTTC
TRBJ1-6 | . | TRBV12-5 | TRBD1 | CASGLVLQTIPGQGVGSPLHF | TGTGCTAGTGGTTTGGTACTCCAGACGATTCCGGGACAGGGGGTAGGTTCACCCCTCCACTTT
TRBJ1-1 | few | TRBV5-6 | TRBD1 | CASSPGTGVTEAFF | TGTGCCAGCAGCCCCGGGACAGGGGTGACTGAAGCTTTCTTT
TRBJ1-2 | . | TRBV7-8 | TRBD1 | CASSDRGHGYTF | TGTGCCAGCAGCGACAGGGGTCATGGCTACACCTTC
TRBJ2-5 | . | TRBV5-5 | . | CASSFDSGRQTQYF | TGTGCCAGCAGCTTCGACTCGGGTAGACAGACCCAGTACTTC
TRBJ2-2 | . | TRBV7-8 | TRBD1 | CASSLALGQGANTGELFF | TGTGCCAGCAGCTTAGCGCTTGGTCAGGGGGCGAACACCGGGGAGCTGTTTTTT
TRBJ1-1 | . | TRBV2 | . | CASTGHANTEAFF | TGTGCCAGCACAGGGCACGCGAACACTGAAGCTTTCTTT
TRBJ1-1 | . | TRBV5-1 | . | CASSLVGGPDTEAFF | TGCGCCAGCAGCTTGGTGGGGGGACCTGACACTGAAGCTTTCTTT
TRBJ1-5 | . | TRBV7-6 | . | CASTPGTPSNQPQHF | TGTGCCAGCACCCCCGGGACACCTAGCAATCAGCCCCAGCATTTT
TRBJ1-4 | . | TRBV2 | . | CASSETPRELFF | TGTGCCAGCAGTGAAACCCCGAGGGAACTGTTTTTT
TRBJ2-1 | . | TRBV2 | . | CASSLAGAYDEQFF | TGTGCCAGCAGTCTGGCAGGGGCCTATGATGAGCAGTTCTTC
TRBJ2-7 | . | TRBV4-1 | . | CASSPTPSPYEQYF | TGCGCCAGCAGCCCGACTCCTTCCCCCTACGAGCAGTACTTC
TRBJ2-3 | . | TRBV11-3 | TRBD1 | CASSGQGNPDTQYF | TGTGCCAGCAGCGGACAGGGGAACCCAGATACGCAGTATTTT
TRBJ1-1 | . | TRBV28 | . | CASHSAGWRATEAFF | TGTGCCTCCCACTCAGCCGGGTGGCGTGCCACTGAAGCTTTCTTT
TRBJ2-2 | few | TRBV2 | TRBD2 | CASSLLAGGPGELFF | TGTGCCAGCAGCTTGCTAGCGGGGGGGCCCGGGGAGCTGTTTTTT
TRBJ1-5 | many | TRBV19 | . | CASGMGGNQPQHF | TGTGCCAGTGGGATGGGAGGCAATCAGCCCCAGCATTTT
TRBJ1-6 | . | TRBV6-1 | TRBD1 | CASSEGAQGAFYNSPLHF | TGTGCCAGCAGTGAAGGGGCCCAGGGGGCCTTCTATAATTCACCCCTCCACTTT
TRBJ1-1 | . | TRBV4-1 | . | CASSQNRGGAMNTEAFF | TGCGCCAGCAGCCAGAATAGAGGAGGAGCCATGAACACTGAAGCTTTCTTT
TRBJ1-1 | . | TRBV7-5 | . | CARSSHPVAGVLLNTEAFF | TGTGCCAGAAGCTCCCATCCCGTGGCAGGGGTCCTACTGAACACTGAAGCTTTCTTT
TRBJ2-5 | once | TRBV3-1/TRBV3-2 | . | CASSQDGRRETQYF | TGTGCCAGCAGCCAAGATGGCCGGCGGGAGACCCAGTACTTC
TRBJ2-2 | . | TRBV15 | . | CATSREGLPLTGELFF | TGTGCCACCAGCAGAGAGGGACTCCCCTTGACCGGGGAGCTGTTTTTT
TRBJ2-3 | . | TRBV16 | . | CASSPPSDTQYF | TGTGCCAGCAGCCCCCCATCAGATACGCAGTATTTT
TRBJ2-7 | once | TRBV5-1 | TRBD2 | CASRFDPGRAPYEQYF | TGCGCCAGCAGATTCGACCCGGGGAGGGCCCCCTACGAGCAGTACTTC
TRBJ2-3 | . | TRBV6-5 | . | CASSLNLADTQYF | TGTGCCAGCAGCCTTAACTTAGCAGATACGCAGTATTTT
TRBJ1-5 | . | TRBV5-8 | . | CASSIWRGGNQPQHF | TGTGCCAGCAGCATCTGGAGGGGGGGGAATCAGCCCCAGCATTTT
TRBJ2-7 | once | TRBV7-9 | . | CASSSDISPDEQYF | TGTGCCAGCAGCTCTGACATATCCCCGGACGAGCAGTACTTC
TRBJ1-1 | once | TRBV30 | . | CAWALGGRSTEAFF | TGTGCCTGGGCTCTGGGGGGTAGGAGCACTGAAGCTTTCTTT
TRBJ2-1 | . | TRBV7-6 | TRBD2 | CASSLGPSGAQMFF | TGTGCCAGCAGCTTAGGGCCTAGCGGGGCCCAGATGTTCTTC
TRBJ2-7 | . | TRBV5-1 | TRBD2 | CASSSIRTSADEQYF | TGCGCCAGCAGCTCGATTCGGACTAGCGCCGACGAGCAGTACTTC